One sample yielded the 16 T cell receptor beta chains listed below, sequenced in a study of OX40 agonist ivuxolimab in advanced cancers. Receptors were amplified or captured by the immunoSEQ multiplex PCR assay. In TCRdb, the immuneACCESS table is reduced to in-frame sequences with V and J assigned. These tables do not hold every clone; where another copy was compared, an unresolved V gene accounts for under half, and the others remain unexplained. The sample includes 50,000 to 70,000 clones, with 75% to 90% observed a single time. About 3% of the sample belongs to the ten largest clones. The sample consisted of CD4+ or CD8+ T cells sorted from blood, taken in a trial of the OX40 agonist ivuxolimab. These receptors were collected from an adult with an advanced solid tumor such as melanoma, head and neck, liver or kidney cancer.

The chain uses TRBV11-2 and TRBJ2-3, with TRBD2 as a possible D gene (6 bases). This CDR3 has 15 residues. Germline CDR1 and CDR2: SGHAT and FQNNGV. Deletions cut 5 bases from V and 5 bases from J, with 17 bases between. CDR3 sequence (DNA): TGTGCCAGCAGCGCCGGGACTCGTGTGGGAGATACGCAGTATTTT. Its protein is CASSAGTRVGDTQYF.

The CDR3 sequence: CASSTQGRTEAFF. CDR3 sequence (DNA): TGCGCCAGCAGCACACAGGGTAGGACTGAAGCTTTCTTT. This chain uses TRBV5-1 with TRBJ1-1; D is perhaps TRBD1 (6 bases). V shed 4 bases and J shed 5 bases, with 12 bases lying between them. CDR3 length: 13 residues. Germline V CDR1 and CDR2: SGHRS, YFSETQ.

This clone was found a few times. V gene TRBV28 combines with J gene TRBJ2-5, with TRBD2 matching 12 bases. J gave up 5 bases and V 4 bases, and 5 bases lay outside the gene matches. CDR1 and CDR2 (germline): MDHEN, SYDVKM. The CDR3 covers 15 residues. CDR3 protein: CASSSSGGAYETQYF. Here the CDR3 DNA reads TGTGCCAGCAGTTCTAGCGGGGGGGCCTACGAGACCCAGTACTTC.

The chain combines TRBV2 with TRBJ2-4; 7 nucleotides line up with TRBD2. The V segment lost 3 bases and the J segment 1 base; nucleotides outside the gene matches: 3. The CDR3 sequence is 15 residues long. Germline V gene sequence: CDR1 SNHLY, CDR2 FYNNEI. CDR3 nucleotide sequence: TGTGCCAGCAGTGATATTAGCGGGGCCAAAAACATTCAGTACTTC. Its translation: CASSDISGAKNIQYF.

V is TRBV30 and J is TRBJ2-7; 7 positions agree with TRBD1. Trimming removed 1 base from V and 4 bases from J; junction bases left unmatched: 1. Germline values: CDR1 GTSNPN, CDR2 SVGIG (reference sequence). The CDR3 runs 12 residues. CDR3 protein: CAWSGQGYEQYF. The CDR3 nucleotides read TGTGCCTGGAGTGGACAGGGTTACGAGCAGTACTTC.

This rearrangement joins TRBV7-9 to TRBJ1-1, with D unclear. The CDR3 contains 9 residues. CDR1 is SEHNR, CDR2 FQNEAQ, per germline (reference sequence). With 5 bases removed from V and 11 bases from J, the gap between germline ends came to 6 bases. The chain's CDR3 is CASSELAFF. In nucleotides, the CDR3 is TGTGCCAGCAGCGAATTGGCTTTCTTT. The full variable domain, with the rest looked up from reference TRBV7-9 and TRBJ1-1, is DTGVSQNPRHKITKRGQNVTFRCDPISEHNRLYWYRQTLGQGPEFLTYFQNEAQLEKSRLLSDRFSAERPKGSFSTLEIQRTEQGDSAMYLCASSELAFFGQGTRLTVV.

The rearrangement links TRBV7-9 to TRBJ2-6; TRBD2 might be the D (6 bases). CDR1 and CDR2 from the germline V gene are SEHNR and FQNEAQ (reference sequence). Trimming took 1 base from V and 0 from J, leaving 10 bases between them. The CDR3 runs 17 residues. The CDR3 region has the DNA TGTGCCAGCAGCTTAGGAGGGGACTCCTCTGGGGCCAACGTCCTGACTTTC. Its protein is CASSLGGDSSGANVLTF.

The chain has TRBV2 and TRBJ1-1, with D hard to call. Germline lookup yields CDR1 SNHLY and CDR2 FYNNEI. Trimming left V 8 bases short and J 1 base short, with 11 bases between. The CDR3 sequence is 13 residues long. The CDR3 nucleotides read TGTGCCAGCGTCCCACAAGCGAACACTGAAGCTTTCTTT. Translated: CASVPQANTEAFF.

The rearrangement uses TRBV6-1 and TRBJ1-5, with D unresolved. CDR1 MNHNS and CDR2 SASEGT come from the germline V gene. The ends were cut back, 2 bases at V and 4 bases at J, with 6 bases in the middle. The CDR3 is made up of 13 amino acids. The CDR3 nucleotides are TGTGCCAGCAGTGAAAGCGGTAATCAGCCCCAGCATTTT. It codes for CASSESGNQPQHF.

The chain combines TRBV11-2 with TRBJ2-7; D unresolved. This CDR3 spans 12 amino acids. V was trimmed by 2 bases and J by 1 base, leaving 3 bases between them. Germline-derived CDR1 and CDR2 are SGHAT and FQNNGV. CDR3 residues: CASSLSSYEQYF. DNA of the CDR3: TGTGCCAGCAGCTTAAGTTCCTACGAGCAGTACTTC.

The chain employs TRBV29-1 and TRBJ1-5, with 10 bases fitting TRBD1. The CDR3 length is 14 residues. V shed 6 bases and J 6 bases; nucleotides not matched to a gene: 8. Germline V gene sequence: CDR1 SQVTM, CDR2 ANQGSEA. In DNA form, the CDR3 reads TGCAGCGTCGCAGAGGGACAGGGGAGTCAGCCCCAGCATTTT. It encodes CSVAEGQGSQPQHF.

In DNA form, the CDR3 reads TGTGCCACCCCGGGACAGGGGGATCAGCCCCAGCATTTT. The encoded protein is CATPGQGDQPQHF. The chain has TRBV28 and TRBJ1-5; 11 bases map to TRBD1. CDR3 size: 13 residues. Germline V gene lookup returns CDR1 MDHEN and CDR2 SYDVKM. After removal of 10 bases from V and 5 bases from J, the junction contained 4 bases not matched to a gene.

The J gene is TRBJ2-1, the V gene TRBV7-9, with 8 bases fitting TRBD1. CDR1 is SEHNR, CDR2 FQNEAQ, per germline (reference sequence). Trimming at V came to 2 bases and at J to 8 bases, leaving 2 bases not matched to a gene. This CDR3 contains 13 residues. CDR3 sequence (DNA): TGTGCCAGCAGCTTACAGGGGGCGGATGAGCAGTTCTTC. Protein sequence: CASSLQGADEQFF.

This clone was seen just once. J is TRBJ2-1 and V is TRBV6-6; 8 positions agree with TRBD1. The trim removed 5 bases at V and 6 bases at J, leaving 9 bases unmatched. The germline CDR1 and CDR2 sequences are MNHNY and SVGAGI (reference sequence). The CDR3 covers 15 residues. CDR3 coding DNA: TGTGCCAGCAGTAAAGGGACAGGAGTCCTCAATGAGCAGTTCTTC. Residues: CASSKGTGVLNEQFF.

The V gene is TRBV2, the J gene TRBJ1-3, with no clear D. The CDR3 contains 15 residues. Germline assignment: CDR1 SNHLY and CDR2 FYNNEI. V lost 3 bases, J lost 4 bases, and 13 bases lay in between. The CDR3 DNA reads TGTGCCAGCAGTGATAATAACTTTGCAGGAAACACCATATATTTT. It is translated as CASSDNNFAGNTIYF.

This sequence joins TRBV11-3 and TRBJ2-5, with 15 bases that match TRBD2. Germline lookup yields CDR1 SGHNT and CDR2 YENEEA. The CDR3 length is 16 residues. V was clipped by 5 bases and J by 5 bases; unmatched bases: 6. CDR3 residues: CASSPGLAGGHETQYF. The CDR3 DNA reads as TGTGCCAGCAGCCCGGGACTAGCGGGGGGTCATGAGACCCAGTACTTC.